Shown below are 14 T cell receptor beta chains from a single sample sequenced in a study of cytomegalovirus exposure and HLA in healthy donors. Amplification used 60 Vbeta primers and 13 Jbeta primers. This table comes from immunoSEQ multiplex PCR, and its TCRdb copy is limited to in-frame clones, with some not included. The sample contains around 150,000 clones, approximately 61% of which appear only once. Input material: PBMCs. All receptors come from a human donor in good health.

The J gene is TRBJ1-5, the V gene TRBV19, with 7 bases lining up with TRBD1. Germline V gives CDR1 LNHDA, CDR2 SQIVND (reference sequence). This CDR3 contains 15 residues. Trimming took 7 bases from V and 2 from J; bases not matched to a gene: 8. The DNA for the CDR3 is TGTGCCAGTACTACAGGACAGGCCCGCAATCAGCCCCAGCATTTT. It translates to CASTTGQARNQPQHF.

The CDR3 nucleotides read TGTGCCAGCAGCGATAGCGGAGGGTCCTACGAGCAGTACTTC. Translation: CASSDSGGSYEQYF. The chain uses TRBV2 and TRBJ2-7, with TRBD2 as a possible D gene (6 bases). The CDR3 contains 14 residues. The germline V gene encodes CDR1 SNHLY and CDR2 FYNNEI. Trimming cost V 6 bases and J 1 base, with 13 bases left between them.

The V and J genes are TRBV7-2 and TRBJ2-4; 7 nucleotides line up with TRBD1. Germline V gene lookup returns CDR1 SGHTA and CDR2 FQGNSA. V gave up 2 bases and J gave up 6 bases; unmatched junction bases: 7. The CDR3 has 15 residues. The chain's CDR3 is CASSLYGGQINIQYF. CDR3 bases: TGTGCCAGCAGCTTATATGGGGGACAGATAAACATTCAGTACTTC.

The chain carries TRBV10-1 and TRBJ1-4, with D perhaps TRBD1 (5 bases). Germline assignment: CDR1 WNHNN and CDR2 SYGVQD (reference sequence). The CDR3 is made up of 15 amino acids. The germline V and J ends were trimmed by 6 bases and 1 base, with 12 bases remaining between them. CDR3 DNA: TGCGCCAGCAGGGGGGGGTGTGGAACTAATGAAAAACTGTTTTTT. Translation: CASRGGCGTNEKLFF.

The V gene is TRBV25-1, the J gene TRBJ1-2; TRBD1 matches at 7 bases. The trim removed 1 base at V and 6 bases at J, leaving 8 bases unmatched. The CDR3 is made up of 15 amino acids. The germline gives CDR1 MGHDK, CDR2 SYGVNS. This chain's CDR3 is CASSESGTAYNGYTF. The CDR3 DNA reads TGTGCCAGCAGTGAATCGGGGACAGCGTATAATGGCTACACCTTC.

The DNA of the CDR3 is TGTGCCAGCAGCCAACGGGGGGGCCTCGGGGGGCACGAGCAGTACTTC. This encodes CASSQRGGLGGHEQYF. The V gene is TRBV11-2, the J gene TRBJ2-7, with TRBD2 matching 8 bases. The germline gives CDR1 SGHAT, CDR2 FQNNGV. The CDR3 runs to 16 residues. The junction had 14 bases not matched to a gene; V was cut back by 5 bases and J by 5 bases.

The chain links TRBV5-4 to TRBJ2-1; 8 nucleotides match TRBD2. Germline CDR1 reads SGHNT; CDR2 reads YYREEE (reference sequence). The CDR3 sequence is 14 residues long. Trimming took 3 bases from V and 9 from J; bases not matched to a gene: 8. The CDR3 loop reads CASSSITSGGEQFF. CDR3 nucleotides: TGTGCCAGCAGCTCCATTACTAGCGGTGGTGAGCAGTTCTTC.

The sample holds one count of this clone. The chain is built from TRBV27 and TRBJ2-7; D might be TRBD1 (6 bases). Trimming left V 4 bases short and J 4 bases short, with 23 bases between. Germline CDR1 and CDR2: MNHEY and SMNVEV (reference sequence). The CDR3 has 17 residues. The CDR3 DNA follows: TGTGCCAGCAGTTCCTCCGGGACACGACCGAGGGAGTACGAGCAGTACTTC. Protein sequence: CASSSSGTRPREYEQYF.

To note about this clone: At one of its ends the junction is not consistent with the germline gene, which may arise from a read error. V gene TRBV6-1 combines with J gene TRBJ2-7; weak D call: TRBD2 (6 bases). The CDR3 contains 13 residues. Germline CDR1 and CDR2: MNHNS and SASEGT. As DNA, the CDR3 is TGTGCCAGCAATGAAGGGGAGGCCTACGAGCAGTACTTC. Its protein is CASNEGEAYEQYF.

The rearrangement joins TRBV6-5 to TRBJ1-1; possible D gene TRBD1, 5 bases. The CDR3 contains 16 residues. The ends were cut back, 2 bases at V and 7 bases at J, with 20 bases in the middle. Germline CDR1 MNHEY, CDR2 SVGAGI. As DNA, the CDR3 is TGTGCCAGCAGTTACGGCGCAGGGTTCTCCGAGCATGAAGCTTTCTTT. This encodes CASSYGAGFSEHEAFF.

This chain connects TRBV11-3 to TRBJ1-4; a weak D match, TRBD1 (6 bases). Trimming left V 5 bases short and J 5 bases short, with 12 bases between. The germline V gene encodes CDR1 SGHNT and CDR2 YENEEA. This CDR3 has 14 amino acids. The CDR3 loop reads CASSPQQGNEKLFF. CDR3 DNA sequence: TGTGCCAGCAGCCCTCAACAGGGAAATGAAAAACTGTTTTTT.

The chain has TRBV9 and TRBJ2-3; 8 bases are shared with TRBD1. Germline CDR1 SGDLS, CDR2 YYNGEE. The CDR3 extends over 14 amino acids. Losses at the gene ends were 1 base for V and 5 bases for J; bases not matched to a gene: 3. The DNA of the CDR3 is TGTGCCAGCAGCGTATCGACAGGGGAAGATACGCAGTATTTT. It encodes CASSVSTGEDTQYF. The entire variable domain, with the rest obtained from reference TRBV9 and TRBJ2-3, is as follows: DSGVTQTPKHLITATGQRVTLRCSPRSGDLSVYWYQQSLDQGLQFLIQYYNGEERAKGNILERFSAQQFPDLHSELNLSSLELGDSALYFCASSVSTGEDTQYFGPGTRLTVL.

The chain couples TRBV4-1 to TRBJ2-5; D is perhaps TRBD1 (6 bases). V was clipped by 3 bases and J by 1 base, with 9 bases between them. The CDR3 runs to 14 residues. Germline lookup yields CDR1 MGHRA and CDR2 YSYEKL. This CDR3 is CASSQGALQETQYF. CDR3 coding DNA: TGCGCCAGCAGCCAGGGGGCCCTCCAAGAGACCCAGTACTTC.

The J gene is TRBJ2-7, the V gene TRBV5-1; 12 nucleotides agree with TRBD1. Germline CDR1 SGHRS, CDR2 YFSETQ. V lost 0 bases and J lost 6; bases outside the gene matches: 7. This CDR3 has 16 residues. CDR3 in DNA: TGCGCCAGCAGCTTGGAGTTTGGGACAGGGGGCCGCGAGCAGTACTTC. It translates to CASSLEFGTGGREQYF.